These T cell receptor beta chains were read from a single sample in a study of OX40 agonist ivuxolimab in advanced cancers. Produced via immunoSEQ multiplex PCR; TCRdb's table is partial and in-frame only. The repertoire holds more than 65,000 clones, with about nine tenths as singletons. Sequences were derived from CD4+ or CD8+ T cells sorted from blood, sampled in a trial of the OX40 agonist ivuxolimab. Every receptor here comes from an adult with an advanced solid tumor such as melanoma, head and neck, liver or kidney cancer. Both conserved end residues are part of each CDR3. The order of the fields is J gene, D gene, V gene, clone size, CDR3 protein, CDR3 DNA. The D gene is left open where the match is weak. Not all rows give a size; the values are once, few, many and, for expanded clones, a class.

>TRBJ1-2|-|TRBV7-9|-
CASSLGRNYGYTF
TGTGCCAGCAGCTTAGGCAGAAACTATGGCTACACCTTC
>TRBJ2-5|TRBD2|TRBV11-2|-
CASSLVAGAIETQYF
TGTGCCAGCAGCTTAGTAGCGGGAGCCATAGAGACCCAGTACTTC
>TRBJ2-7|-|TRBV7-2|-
CASSLGGERNEQYF
TGTGCCAGCAGCTTGGGGGGAGAGAGAAACGAGCAGTACTTC
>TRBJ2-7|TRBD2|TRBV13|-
CASSFNGGAYEQYF
TGTGCCAGCAGCTTTAACGGGGGGGCCTACGAGCAGTACTTC
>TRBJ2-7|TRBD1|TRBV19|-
CASSTQGAREQYF
TGTGCCAGTAGTACCCAGGGGGCGAGGGAGCAGTACTTC
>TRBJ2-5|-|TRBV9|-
CASSAGVASPETQYF
TGTGCCAGCAGCGCGGGGGTAGCGAGTCCGGAGACCCAGTACTTC
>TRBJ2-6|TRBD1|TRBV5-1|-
CASNQTGLGANVLTF
TGCGCCAGCAATCAGACAGGGCTTGGGGCCAACGTCCTGACTTTC
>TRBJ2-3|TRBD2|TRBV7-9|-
CASSLPPLLAGPTDTQYF
TGTGCCAGCAGCTTACCCCCCCTACTAGCGGGGCCCACAGATACGCAGTATTTT
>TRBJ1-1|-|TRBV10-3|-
CAISDTTYTEAFF
TGTGCCATCAGTGACACGACCTACACTGAAGCTTTCTTT
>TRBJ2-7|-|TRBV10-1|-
CASSFGSSYEQYF
TGCGCCAGCAGTTTCGGGAGCTCCTACGAGCAGTACTTC
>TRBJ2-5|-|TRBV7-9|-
CASSPPIGTEYSQETQYF
TGTGCCAGCAGCCCCCCGATTGGGACCGAATACTCCCAAGAGACCCAGTACTTC
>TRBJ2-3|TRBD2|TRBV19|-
CASSIGGDTQYF
TGTGCCAGTAGTATCGGGGGGGATACGCAGTATTTT
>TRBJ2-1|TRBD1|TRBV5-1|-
CASSPGTGDNEQFF
TGCGCCAGCAGCCCCGGGACAGGGGATAATGAGCAGTTCTTC
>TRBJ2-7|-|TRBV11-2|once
CASSLTHSYEQYF
TGTGCCAGCAGCTTAACACACTCCTACGAGCAGTACTTC
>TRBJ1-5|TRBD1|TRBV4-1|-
CASSQGMGTGANQPQHF
TGCGCCAGCAGCCAAGGTATGGGGACAGGGGCAAATCAGCCCCAGCATTTT
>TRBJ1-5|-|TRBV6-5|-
CASRDVGPAWPQHF
TGTGCCAGCAGGGACGTGGGCCCCGCGTGGCCCCAGCATTTT
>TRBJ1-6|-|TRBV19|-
CASTTALNSPLHF
TGTGCCAGTACGACAGCCCTTAATTCACCCCTCCACTTT
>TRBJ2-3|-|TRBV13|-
CASSSRPGGTDTQYF
TGTGCCAGCAGCTCCCGGCCTGGGGGGACAGATACGCAGTATTTT
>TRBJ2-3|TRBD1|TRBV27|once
CASSLSTGWVTDTQYF
TGTGCCAGCAGTTTATCGACAGGGTGGGTCACAGATACGCAGTATTTT
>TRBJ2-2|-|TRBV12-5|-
CASGPQGSPRPGELFF
TGTGCTAGTGGTCCCCAGGGCTCCCCCCGGCCCGGGGAGCTGTTTTTT
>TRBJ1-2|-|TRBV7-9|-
CATRPGLGYTF
TGTGCCACCCGACCGGGGCTTGGCTACACCTTC
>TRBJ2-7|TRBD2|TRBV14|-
CASSPLWRSGVYEQYF
TGTGCCAGCAGCCCCCTGTGGCGTAGCGGGGTCTACGAGCAGTACTTC
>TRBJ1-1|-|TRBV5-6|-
CASSSPSVGNTEAFF
TGTGCCAGCAGCTCCCCCAGTGTAGGGAACACTGAAGCTTTCTTT
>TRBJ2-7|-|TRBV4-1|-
CASSQWTGAYEQYF
TGCGCCAGCAGCCAATGGACGGGGGCCTACGAGCAGTACTTC
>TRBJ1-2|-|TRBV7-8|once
CASSIIGGNGYTF
TGTGCCAGCAGCATAATTGGAGGGAATGGCTACACCTTC
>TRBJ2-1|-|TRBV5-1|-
CASSLAAEPYNEQFF
TGCGCCAGCAGCTTGGCCGCGGAACCTTACAATGAGCAGTTCTTC
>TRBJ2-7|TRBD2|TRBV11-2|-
CASWGGYEQYF
TGTGCCAGCTGGGGGGGATACGAGCAGTACTTC
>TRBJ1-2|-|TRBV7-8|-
CASRGQDGYTF
TGTGCCAGCAGAGGGCAGGATGGCTACACCTTC
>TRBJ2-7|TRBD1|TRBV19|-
CASSIPGGQGAYEQYF
TGTGCCAGTAGTATCCCGGGCGGACAGGGGGCCTACGAGCAGTACTTC
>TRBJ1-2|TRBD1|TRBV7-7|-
CASRKRSCPDRAYGYTF
TGTGCCAGCAGAAAAAGATCGTGCCCCGACAGGGCTTATGGCTACACCTTC
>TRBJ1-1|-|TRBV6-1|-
CATQGVSEAFF
TGTGCCACACAAGGGGTGTCTGAAGCTTTCTTT
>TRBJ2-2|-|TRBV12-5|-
CASGLPSWPTGELFF
TGTGCTAGTGGTTTGCCTAGCTGGCCCACCGGGGAGCTGTTTTTT
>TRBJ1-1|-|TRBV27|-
CASSLGGKEAFF
TGTGCCAGCAGTTTGGGCGGCAAAGAAGCTTTCTTT
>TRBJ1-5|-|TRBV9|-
CASSTAGGGNQPQHF
TGTGCCAGCAGCACGGCGGGCGGGGGCAATCAGCCCCAGCATTTT
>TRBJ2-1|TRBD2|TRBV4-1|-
CASSQEPIAGPNNEQFF
TGCGCCAGCAGCCAGGAACCTATAGCGGGGCCTAACAATGAGCAGTTCTTC
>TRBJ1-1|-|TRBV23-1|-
CASSICRHVPRTAWGATEAFF
TGCGCCAGCAGTATATGCCGACACGTTCCTCGGACGGCCTGGGGTGCTACAGAAGCTTTCTTT
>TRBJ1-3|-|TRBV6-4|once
CASSDSTQHPGNTIYF
TGTGCCAGCAGTGACTCGACGCAGCACCCTGGAAACACCATATATTTT
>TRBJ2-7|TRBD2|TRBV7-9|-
CASSSISGGSSYEQYF
TGTGCCAGCAGCTCGATTAGCGGGGGTAGCTCCTACGAGCAGTACTTC
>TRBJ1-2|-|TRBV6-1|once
CASSEAPDTGIYGYTF
TGTGCCAGCAGTGAAGCCCCCGACACCGGCATCTATGGCTACACCTTC
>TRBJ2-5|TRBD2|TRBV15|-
CATSSPLAGQETQYF
TGTGCCACCAGCAGCCCTTTAGCGGGGCAAGAGACCCAGTACTTC